Following are 32 T cell receptor beta chains from one sample sequenced in a study of T cells in pancreatic ductal adenocarcinoma. The selected patients with pancreatic ductal adenocarcinoma had surgery but no neoadjuvant therapy. Data came from immunoSEQ multiplex PCR; TCRdb stores just in-frame clones and leaves some out. The data show 4,500 or so clones, roughly 84% seen once. The sequenced sample consisted of pancreatic tumor tissue. Every receptor here comes from a human donor with pancreatic ductal adenocarcinoma.

The chain recombines TRBV28 with TRBJ1-3; 10 bases align to TRBD1. Germline assignment: CDR1 MDHEN and CDR2 SYDVKM. The CDR3 contains 15 residues. The V segment lost 7 bases and the J segment 3 bases; nucleotides outside the gene matches: 6. CDR3 coding DNA: TGTGCCAGCAACCGACAGGGGGCAAATGGAAACACCATATATTTT. Protein: CASNRQGANGNTIYF.

This clone was counted only a few times. The chain is built from TRBV6-1 and TRBJ1-6; D is perhaps TRBD1 (6 bases). The CDR3 runs 14 residues. Looked up from germline, CDR1 is MNHNS and CDR2 is SASEGT. Trimming pared 4 bases from V and 10 bases from J, leaving 14 bases between. CDR3 in DNA: TGTGCCAGCAGTGGGACAGATTTTGGCTCACCCCTCCACTTT. This translates into CASSGTDFGSPLHF.

V is TRBV28 and J is TRBJ1-4, with D perhaps TRBD1 (5 bases). This CDR3 spans 15 amino acids. V was pared by 8 bases and J by 0 bases, with 13 bases between. Germline CDR1 reads MDHEN; CDR2 reads SYDVKM. The CDR3 protein is CASRGGAATNEKLFF. The CDR3 coding sequence is TGTGCCAGCCGGGGGGGAGCCGCAACTAATGAAAAACTGTTTTTT.

The rearrangement joins TRBV12-5 to TRBJ1-5; TRBD1 aligns across 8 bases. Unmatched junction bases numbered 7, after V lost 7 bases and J lost 2 bases. This CDR3 is 15 amino acids long. Germline values: CDR1 LGHNT, CDR2 FRNRAP. The CDR3 spells CASVPQGEGNQPQHF. The CDR3 DNA reads TGTGCTAGTGTCCCACAGGGGGAGGGCAATCAGCCCCAGCATTTT.

The CDR3 loop reads CASSMPRPKGFYGYTF. The CDR3, as DNA: TGTGCCAGTAGTATGCCAAGGCCAAAGGGGTTCTATGGCTACACCTTC. V and J are TRBV19 and TRBJ1-2; D is possibly TRBD1 (5 bases). V shed 3 bases and J shed 4 bases, with 18 bases lying between them. Per germline, CDR1 LNHDA and CDR2 SQIVND (reference sequence). The length of the CDR3 is 16 residues. The variable domain in full, with the rest retrieved from reference TRBV19 and TRBJ1-2, is DGGITQSPKYLFRKEGQNVTLSCEQNLNHDAMYWYRQDPGQGLRLIYYSQIVNDFQKGDIAEGYSVSREKKESFPLTVTSAQKNPTAFYLCASSMPRPKGFYGYTFGSGTRLTVV.

V usage is TRBV29-1 and J usage is TRBJ1-1; D call uncertain. V was shortened by 4 bases and J by 1 base, with 7 bases between the two germline ends. The CDR3 is 12 amino acids. CDR1 SQVTM and CDR2 ANQGSEA come from the germline V gene. The CDR3 reads CSVVLWNTEAFF. CDR3 coding DNA: TGCAGCGTTGTTTTATGGAACACTGAAGCTTTCTTT. Based on the CDR3 plus reference TRBV29-1 and TRBJ1-1, the full variable domain is SAVISQKPSRDICQRGTSLTIQCQVDSQVTMMFWYRQQPGQSLTLIATANQGSEATYESGFVIDKFPISRPNLTFSTLTVSNMSPEDSSIYLCSVVLWNTEAFFGQGTRLTVV.

The chain is built from TRBV29-1 and TRBJ2-1, with D possibly matching TRBD1 (6 bases). This CDR3 comprises 13 residues. The germline CDR1 and CDR2 sequences are SQVTM and ANQGSEA. Between the trimmed V and J ends, which lost 6 bases and 6 bases, there was a span of 15 bases. CDR3 DNA sequence: TGCAGCGTGGAAAGACAGGCCAGCAATGAGCAGTTCTTC. It is translated as CSVERQASNEQFF.

In nucleotides, the CDR3 is TGTGCCAGCAGCTTAACAGACACTTATGGCTACACCTTC. Translating gives CASSLTDTYGYTF. The chain couples TRBV11-1 to TRBJ1-2; D remains ambiguous. Germline V gene lookup returns CDR1 SGHAT and CDR2 FQDESV (reference sequence). V dropped 2 bases and J dropped 5 bases, with 9 bases sitting between them. CDR3 length equals 13 residues.

The genes are TRBV4-3 and TRBJ2-3; 13 bases map to TRBD2. Germline values: CDR1 LGHNA, CDR2 YSLEER. The CDR3 length is 16 residues. Losses at the gene ends were 0 bases for V and 4 bases for J; bases not matched to a gene: 1. CDR3 sequence reads: CASSQEGLAGADTQYF. The CDR3 DNA is TGCGCCAGCAGCCAAGAAGGACTAGCGGGGGCAGATACGCAGTATTTT.

V usage is TRBV2 and J usage is TRBJ2-5; 12 bases align to TRBD2. CDR1 is SNHLY and CDR2 is FYNNEI in the germline V gene. This CDR3 is 17 amino acids long. V shed 7 bases, J shed 5 bases, and the junction held 14 bases outside the gene matches. The CDR3 protein is CASKVGLAGGNLETQYF. The CDR3 nucleotides read TGTGCCAGCAAGGTGGGCCTAGCGGGGGGGAATCTGGAGACCCAGTACTTC.

The chain carries TRBV4-1 and TRBJ2-7, with 8 bases matching TRBD2. There are 16 residues in the CDR3. The junction had 10 bases not matched to a gene; V was cut back by 1 base and J by 5 bases. Germline CDR1 reads MGHRA; CDR2 reads YSYEKL. The CDR3 DNA follows: TGCGCCAGCAGCCAAGTCCGGGGGGGCGAATATGACGAGCAGTACTTC. Amino acid sequence: CASSQVRGGEYDEQYF.

This sequence joins TRBV4-1 and TRBJ2-1; TRBD2 matches 9 bases. Unmatched junction bases numbered 15, after V lost 0 bases and J lost 6 bases. The CDR3 spans 19 residues. Germline CDR1 reads MGHRA; CDR2 reads YSYEKL. This CDR3 is CASSQDQNFAGGPINEQFF. DNA of the CDR3: TGCGCCAGCAGCCAAGATCAAAACTTCGCGGGAGGGCCTATCAATGAGCAGTTCTTC.

J is TRBJ2-7 and V is TRBV30, with 11 bases fitting TRBD2. Germline-derived CDR1 and CDR2 are GTSNPN and SVGIG (reference sequence). The CDR3 has 16 residues. With V trimmed by 2 bases and J by 2 bases, 8 bases remained unmatched. The CDR3: CAWSLSGRGPTYEQYF. In DNA, the CDR3 is TGTGCCTGGAGTCTTAGCGGGAGGGGACCGACCTACGAGCAGTACTTC.

The J gene is TRBJ2-6, the V gene TRBV19; 8 nucleotides match TRBD1. V lost 5 bases and J lost 2; bases outside the gene matches: 8. Germline V gene data show CDR1 as LNHDA and CDR2 as SQIVND (reference sequence). This CDR3 is built from 17 residues. For the CDR3, the DNA is TGTGCCAGTAGTGAATGGACAGGGACAGCTGGGGCCAACGTCCTGACTTTC. It translates to CASSEWTGTAGANVLTF.

The rearrangement uses TRBV5-6 and TRBJ1-5, with unresolved D. This CDR3 is built from 17 residues. V lost 4 bases and J lost 1, with 18 bases in between. Germline V gene sequence: CDR1 SGHDT, CDR2 YYEEEE. In DNA, the CDR3 is TGTGCCAGCAGCCGAAGGGCCGTAGGTGGGAGCAATCAGCCCCAGCATTTT. It specifies CASSRRAVGGSNQPQHF. The entire variable domain, with the rest obtained from reference TRBV5-6 and TRBJ1-5, is as follows: DAGVTQSPTHLIKTRGQQVTLRCSPKSGHDTVSWYQQALGQGPQFIFQYYEEEERQRGNFPDRFSGHQFPNYSSELNVNALLLGDSALYLCASSRRAVGGSNQPQHFGDGTRLSIL.

The V call is TRBV11-2, the J call TRBJ1-1; 7 bases are shared with TRBD1. Germline CDR1 and CDR2: SGHAT and FQNNGV. V lost 3 bases and J lost 5; bases outside the gene matches: 3. The CDR3 loop spans 13 amino acids. CDR3 sequence (DNA): TGTGCCAGCAGCTTGACAGGGAGGACTGAAGCTTTCTTT. This sequence encodes CASSLTGRTEAFF. The full variable domain, in which reference TRBV11-2 and TRBJ1-1 provide the parts outside the CDR3, is EAGVAQSPRYKIIEKRQSVAFWCNPISGHATLYWYQQILGQGPKLLIQFQNNGVVDDSQLPKDRFSAERLKGVDSTLKIQPAKLEDSAVYLCASSLTGRTEAFFGQGTRLTVV.

This chain links TRBV19 with TRBJ1-4, with D possibly TRBD1 on 5 matching bases. CDR3 size: 15 residues. Germline V CDR1 and CDR2: LNHDA, SQIVND (reference sequence). V lost 3 bases and J lost 8, with 16 bases in between. CDR3 nucleotides: TGTGCCAGTAGTATCTTCGCGGCAGGGCTAGAAAAACTGTTTTTT. This translates into CASSIFAAGLEKLFF.

Comments on this clone: Other DNA sequences of this sample code for an identical CDR3. The chain joins TRBV5-1 to TRBJ2-1; 13 nucleotides match TRBD2. Unmatched junction bases numbered 3, after V lost 2 bases and J lost 7 bases. CDR1 is SGHRS and CDR2 is YFSETQ in the germline V gene. The CDR3 length is 15 residues. Written as DNA, the CDR3 is TGCGCCAGCAGCTTACTAGCGGGGGGGATGAATGAGCAGTTCTTC. It encodes CASSLLAGGMNEQFF. Combining the CDR3 with reference TRBV5-1 and TRBJ2-1 gives the whole variable domain KAGVTQTPRYLIKTRGQQVTLSCSPISGHRSVSWYQQTPGQGLQFLFEYFSETQRNKGNFPGRFSGRQFSNSRSEMNVSTLELGDSALYLCASSLLAGGMNEQFFGPGTRLTVL.

The V call is TRBV5-8, the J call TRBJ1-5; D may be TRBD1 (6 bases). The CDR3 sequence is 16 residues long. V lost 4 bases to trimming and J lost 4 bases, with 18 bases between them. Per germline, CDR1 SGHTS and CDR2 YDEGEE. As DNA, the CDR3 is TGTGCCAGCAGCCCCAATGACAGGAGGAAGAATCAGCCCCAGCATTTT. It is translated as CASSPNDRRKNQPQHF.

The V and J genes are TRBV7-3 and TRBJ2-3; TRBD2 agrees at 11 bases. Germline trimming cut 6 bases from V and 2 bases from J; bases unmatched to any gene: 10. The CDR3 consists of 17 residues. Germline V CDR1 and CDR2: SGHTA, FQGTGA. The DNA of the CDR3 is TGTGCCAGCAGTTCCACCGGGACTAGCGGAGTCACAGATACGCAGTATTTT. It encodes CASSSTGTSGVTDTQYF. Using reference TRBV7-3 and TRBJ2-3 for the parts outside the CDR3, the full variable domain is GAGVSQTPSNKVTEKGKYVELRCDPISGHTALYWYRQSLGQGPEFLIYFQGTGAADDSGLPNDRFFAVRPEGSVSTLKIQRTERGDSAVYLCASSSTGTSGVTDTQYFGPGTRLTVL.

This clone was detected once. V and J are TRBV5-8 and TRBJ1-6; TRBD1 might be the D (6 bases). The CDR3 has 15 amino acids. V lost 4 bases and J 6 bases, leaving 14 bases between the germline ends. Germline CDR1 SGHTS, CDR2 YDEGEE. CDR3 region: CASSGVGGGNSPLHF. CDR3 in DNA: TGTGCCAGCAGCGGGGTGGGAGGGGGTAATTCACCCCTCCACTTT.

J is TRBJ2-3 and V is TRBV5-4; D ambiguous. The CDR3 is 12 residues long. V gave up 1 base and J gave up 4 bases, with 4 bases separating them. Germline V gives CDR1 SGHNT, CDR2 YYREEE (reference sequence). CDR3 nucleotides: TGTGCCAGCAGCTTGAGCGCAGATACGCAGTATTTT. Amino acids: CASSLSADTQYF.

The gene calls are TRBV19 and TRBJ1-2; D call uncertain. This CDR3 is 12 amino acids long. Germline V gene lookup returns CDR1 LNHDA and CDR2 SQIVND (reference sequence). V lost 4 bases to trimming and J lost 4 bases, with 7 bases between them. Here the CDR3 DNA reads TGTGCCAGTAGTAGAGGCTCCTATGGCTACACCTTC. Translated, it gives CASSRGSYGYTF.

J is TRBJ2-1 and V is TRBV30; 7 bases agree with TRBD1. The germline V gene has CDR1 GTSNPN and CDR2 SVGIG (reference sequence). The CDR3 runs to 14 residues. Unmatched junction bases numbered 8, after V lost 3 bases and J lost 6 bases. Here the CDR3 DNA reads TGTGCCTGGAGCCGATGGGGGACAGCCAATGAGCAGTTCTTC. Encoded protein: CAWSRWGTANEQFF.

CDR3 DNA sequence: TGTGCCAGCAGCCTAGGGTTCTCGGGCGAGCAGTACTTC. Translated, it gives CASSLGFSGEQYF. The chain is built from TRBV11-3 and TRBJ2-7; unclear D gene. V lost 5 bases, J lost 6 bases, and 14 bases lay in between. Germline CDR1 reads SGHNT; CDR2 reads YENEEA. This CDR3 comprises 13 residues.

This clone was counted only a few times. This chain uses TRBV29-1 with TRBJ2-3; possible D gene TRBD2, 6 bases. The V end was cut by 5 bases, the J end by 0 bases, with 15 bases between. CDR1 and CDR2 (germline): SQVTM, ANQGSEA. The CDR3 totals 15 residues. This CDR3 is CSVNGGLLSTDTQYF. CDR3 sequence (DNA): TGCAGCGTTAACGGGGGACTTTTGAGCACAGATACGCAGTATTTT.

The chain joins TRBV6-4 to TRBJ1-6; D is undetermined. This CDR3 comprises 14 residues. Between the trimmed V and J ends, which lost 6 bases and 9 bases, there was a span of 15 bases. Germline V gives CDR1 MRHNA, CDR2 SNTAGT. The CDR3 DNA reads TGTGCCAGCAGCCCCTCAGGTCCGGGTTCACCCCTCCACTTT. Its translation: CASSPSGPGSPLHF.

This clone was counted only a few times. The rearrangement uses TRBV27 and TRBJ2-1, with D unclear. V was clipped by 8 bases and J by 2 bases, with 10 bases between them. The CDR3 sequence is 13 residues long. The germline V gene encodes CDR1 MNHEY and CDR2 SMNVEV (reference sequence). The CDR3 protein is CASGWAAYNEQFF. CDR3 DNA: TGTGCCAGCGGGTGGGCAGCCTACAATGAGCAGTTCTTC.

The J gene is TRBJ2-1, the V gene TRBV11-3; D is possibly TRBD1 (6 bases). The germline V gene has CDR1 SGHNT and CDR2 YENEEA. The CDR3 contains 12 residues. V was shortened by 5 bases and J by 7 bases, with 9 bases between the two germline ends. The CDR3 DNA follows: TGTGCCAGCAGCCTCCAGGGGAATGAGCAGTTCTTC. This sequence encodes CASSLQGNEQFF.

The chain employs TRBV28 and TRBJ2-2; tentatively, D is TRBD2 (7 bases). Trimming took off 0 bases at V and 6 bases at J, with 11 bases between the two ends. Germline V lookup: CDR1 MDHEN, CDR2 SYDVKM. The CDR3 is 15 residues long. The CDR3 protein is CASSLWLGGPGELFF. The CDR3 DNA reads as TGTGCCAGCAGTTTATGGCTGGGGGGGCCCGGGGAGCTGTTTTTT.

The rearrangement links TRBV5-1 to TRBJ1-5; D is undetermined. Trimming left V 5 bases short and J 1 base short, with 7 bases between. Germline V gene sequence: CDR1 SGHRS, CDR2 YFSETQ. The length of the CDR3 is 13 residues. This CDR3 reads CASRAESNQPQHF. The CDR3 nucleotides read TGCGCCAGCAGGGCAGAGAGCAATCAGCCCCAGCATTTT.

This clone has a single count. Its ends do not fully match the called genes, so a read error is possible. The chain couples TRBV18 to TRBJ2-7, with 7 bases that match TRBD1. The CDR3 consists of 15 residues. Germline V gene data show CDR1 as KGHSH and CDR2 as LQKENI. The DNA for the CDR3 is TGTGCCAGCGCACCCGTTTCAGGGGGTGGCAACGAGCAGTACTTC. This encodes CASAPVSGGGNEQYF.